These 21 T cell receptor beta chains were sequenced from one sample in a study of blood T cell repertoires in COVID-19 (dated by TCRdb to 2018 to 2020). Library construction relied on the immunoSEQ multiplex PCR assay. The table was pulled from immuneACCESS by TCRdb, which kept in-frame rearrangements only. Such tables lose some clones; where checked, under half of the loss comes from unresolved V genes, and the rest has no known cause. For this sample the table gives fewer than 200,000 clones, of which around 80% were detected only once. The top ten hold 6.5% to 8% of the sample. The sequenced sample consisted of peripheral blood. The source of these receptors is a man aged 65-85 years with active or convalescent COVID-19.

This clone was recorded a few times. The CDR3 region is CASSQAREIGEQYF. The CDR3 DNA follows: TGTGCCAGCAGCCAAGCAAGGGAGATAGGGGAGCAGTACTTC. The chain is built from TRBV3-1 (or the pseudogene TRBV3-2) and TRBJ2-7, with D possibly being TRBD2 (5 bases). From germline, CDR1 is LGHDT and CDR2 YNNKEL (reference sequence). This CDR3 contains 14 residues. V gave up 1 base and J gave up 7 bases, with 14 bases separating them.

The CDR3 sequence: CASSVLGGSSYNEQFF. The CDR3 bases are TGTGCCAGCAGCGTCTTGGGGGGGAGCTCCTACAATGAGCAGTTCTTC. J is TRBJ2-1 and V is TRBV9; 7 bases are shared with TRBD2. The CDR3 runs 16 residues. The germline CDR1 and CDR2 sequences are SGDLS and YYNGEE. Trimming took 2 bases from V and 0 from J; bases not matched to a gene: 5.

CDR3 in amino acids: CASSDAGQGSFGMNTEAFF. The CDR3, as DNA: TGTGCCAGCAGTGACGCGGGACAGGGGAGTTTCGGAATGAACACTGAAGCTTTCTTT. The chain combines TRBV6-1 with TRBJ1-1; 10 nucleotides line up with TRBD1. V was pared by 3 bases and J by 0 bases, with 13 bases of the junction left unmatched. This CDR3 has 19 amino acids. Germline assignment: CDR1 MNHNS and CDR2 SASEGT.

The chain couples TRBV4-1 to TRBJ1-1; D not resolved. Germline CDR1 reads MGHRA; CDR2 reads YSYEKL. Trimming shortened V by 1 base and J by 0 bases, and 6 bases separated the two germline ends. The CDR3 contains 14 residues. The DNA of the CDR3 is TGCGCCAGCAGCCAAGTTCAGGTGAACACTGAAGCTTTCTTT. It yields the protein CASSQVQVNTEAFF.

This chain connects TRBV4-2 to TRBJ2-5; TRBD2 matches 13 bases. Germline CDR1 is LGHNA and CDR2 is YNFKEQ. The CDR3 consists of 18 residues. The V gene end was trimmed by 0 bases and the J gene end by 7 bases; junction bases not matched to a gene: 11. DNA of the CDR3: TGTGCCAGCAGCCAAGAACCCGGGACTAGCGGGGTAGGTGGGACCCAGTACTTC. This codes for CASSQEPGTSGVGGTQYF.

This clone appeared a few times. This chain joins TRBV7-6 and TRBJ2-1, with D maybe TRBD2 (7 bases). V shed 1 base and J shed 9 bases, with 13 bases lying between them. The CDR3 length is 14 residues. Looked up from germline, CDR1 is SGHVS and CDR2 is FNYEAQ. The chain's CDR3 is CASSLGAGAREQFF. The CDR3 DNA follows: TGTGCCAGCAGCTTAGGGGCGGGGGCGCGTGAGCAGTTCTTC. Drawing the rest from reference TRBV7-6 and TRBJ2-1, the complete variable domain is GAGVSQSPRYKVTKRGQDVALRCDPISGHVSLYWYRQALGQGPEFLTYFNYEAQQDKSGLPNDRFSAERPEGSISTLTIQRTEQRDSAMYRCASSLGAGAREQFFGPGTRLTVL.

This chain uses TRBV5-1 with TRBJ1-1; D may be TRBD1 (6 bases). Germline assignment: CDR1 SGHRS and CDR2 YFSETQ. The germline V and J ends were trimmed by 3 bases and 11 bases, with 20 bases remaining between them. The CDR3 runs 14 residues. CDR3 in DNA: TGCGCCAGCAGCTCGGAGCGGGGCAGGGGCTTGGCTTTCTTT. Its translation: CASSSERGRGLAFF. Full variable domain (rest looked up from reference TRBV5-1 and TRBJ1-1): KAGVTQTPRYLIKTRGQQVTLSCSPISGHRSVSWYQQTPGQGLQFLFEYFSETQRNKGNFPGRFSGRQFSNSRSEMNVSTLELGDSALYLCASSSERGRGLAFFGQGTRLTVV.

This chain's CDR3 is CSASPRGNTGELFF. In DNA form, the CDR3 reads TGCAGTGCTAGTCCGCGCGGAAACACCGGGGAGCTGTTTTTT. This chain joins TRBV20-1 and TRBJ2-2, with D hard to call. The germline V gene encodes CDR1 DFQATT and CDR2 SNEGSKA (reference sequence). Trimming left V 3 bases short and J 2 bases short, with 10 bases between. The CDR3 contains 14 residues.

This chain joins TRBV30 and TRBJ2-3; 10 bases are shared with TRBD2. Unmatched junction bases numbered 13, after V lost 7 bases and J lost 6 bases. CDR3 length equals 15 residues. Germline CDR1 and CDR2: GTSNPN and SVGIG (reference sequence). Here the CDR3 DNA reads TGTGCCTTGTCGAGACTAGCGGGTCGAGGGGATACGCAGTATTTT. It encodes CALSRLAGRGDTQYF. Supplemented by reference TRBV30 and TRBJ2-3, the full variable domain reads SQTIHQWPATLVQPVGSPLSLECTVEGTSNPNLYWYRQAAGRGLQLLFYSVGIGQISSEVPQNLSASRPQDRQFILSSKKLLLSDSGFYLCALSRLAGRGDTQYFGPGTRLTVL.

This sequence joins TRBV5-4 and TRBJ1-1, with D possibly matching TRBD1 (5 bases). CDR1 and CDR2 from the germline V gene are SGHNT and YYREEE (reference sequence). This CDR3 region has 14 residues. V was clipped by 1 base and J by 1 base, with 8 bases between them. The CDR3 is CASSLWGPNTEAFF. DNA of the CDR3: TGTGCCAGCAGCTTGTGGGGCCCGAACACTGAAGCTTTCTTT.

This clone was seen a few times. The CDR3 nucleotides read TGTGCCAGCAGTCAGGGGGCGTCCTACGAGCAGTACTTC. Protein sequence: CASSQGASYEQYF. The rearrangement links TRBV6-5 to TRBJ2-7, with TRBD1 matching 8 bases. The V gene's germline CDR1 is MNHEY and CDR2 SVGAGI. The CDR3 contains 13 residues. V shed 5 bases, J shed 1 base, and the junction held 1 base outside the gene matches.

This chain joins TRBV5-6 and TRBJ2-5; 15 bases fit TRBD2. This CDR3 spans 18 amino acids. Losses at the gene ends were 4 bases for V and 5 bases for J; bases not matched to a gene: 12. The germline V gene encodes CDR1 SGHDT and CDR2 YYEEEE. CDR3 nucleotide sequence: TGTGCCAGCAGCCTGGGACTAGCGGGAGGCCACCTTATGGAGACCCAGTACTTC. Protein product: CASSLGLAGGHLMETQYF.

This clone was detected once. V gene TRBV30 combines with J gene TRBJ2-1; no reliable D call. Germline CDR1 reads GTSNPN; CDR2 reads SVGIG (reference sequence). Trimming removed 4 bases from V and 15 bases from J, with 16 bases in between. The CDR3 loop spans 11 amino acids. CDR3 DNA sequence: TGTGCCTGGATGGCGGCCCCTCGCGTGTTCTTC. Protein sequence: CAWMAAPRVFF.

This clone came up a few times. The chain carries TRBV7-3 and TRBJ2-3, with a weak D call TRBD2 (6 bases). Germline V gives CDR1 SGHTA, CDR2 FQGTGA. The CDR3 sequence is 15 residues long. Trimming pared 4 bases from V and 3 bases from J, leaving 14 bases between. The CDR3 nucleotides are TGTGCCAGCAGCTCGGCGGGATCGTGGACAGATACGCAGTATTTT. It specifies CASSSAGSWTDTQYF.

This chain connects TRBV5-6 to TRBJ2-1; D not certain. CDR1 and CDR2 (germline): SGHDT, YYEEEE. The CDR3 runs 15 residues. V was pared by 2 bases and J by 2 bases, with 11 bases between. The CDR3: CASSLRQATYNEQFF. The CDR3 nucleotides are TGTGCCAGCAGCTTAAGGCAAGCGACCTACAATGAGCAGTTCTTC.

The gene calls are TRBV6-2 or TRBV6-3 and TRBJ2-7; a possible D gene is TRBD2 (6 bases). The CDR3 contains 15 residues. V was shortened by 6 bases and J by 4 bases, with 19 bases between the two germline ends. Germline CDR1 and CDR2: MNHEY and SVGEGT. CDR3 protein: CASSRPSDLPYEQYF. In nucleotides, the CDR3 is TGTGCCAGCAGCCGCCCTAGCGACCTTCCTTACGAGCAGTACTTC.

The chain is built from TRBV14 and TRBJ1-1; D might be TRBD1 (6 bases). From germline, CDR1 is SGHDN and CDR2 FVKESK. V lost 2 bases to trimming and J lost 4 bases, with 14 bases between them. CDR3 length: 15 amino acids. The CDR3 reads CASSQIGGRGTEAFF. In DNA form, the CDR3 reads TGTGCCAGCAGCCAAATAGGGGGAAGGGGCACTGAAGCTTTCTTT.

This clone showed up just a few times. The V gene is TRBV27, the J gene TRBJ1-1, with 9 bases identical to TRBD1. Germline V CDR1 and CDR2: MNHEY, SMNVEV (reference sequence). This CDR3 spans 14 amino acids. Germline trimming cut 7 bases from V and 5 bases from J; bases unmatched to any gene: 8. CDR3 loop: CASNKQGASTEAFF. The CDR3, as DNA: TGTGCCAGCAATAAACAGGGGGCTAGTACTGAAGCTTTCTTT.

The V call is TRBV6-2 or TRBV6-3, the J call TRBJ2-1; the match to TRBD2 covers 7 bases. In germline, CDR1 is MNHEY, CDR2 SVGEGT. The CDR3 length is 15 residues. Trimming removed 5 bases from V and 0 bases from J; junction bases left unmatched: 4. CDR3 sequence (DNA): TGTGCCAGCAGTCCCGGGGGGTACTCCTACAATGAGCAGTTCTTC. This translates into CASSPGGYSYNEQFF.

The chain links TRBV10-3 to TRBJ1-2, with 7 bases fitting TRBD1. The CDR3 is 15 residues long. The J segment lost 4 bases and the V segment lost 4 bases, leaving 9 bases of the junction unmatched. Per the germline V gene, CDR1 is ENHRY and CDR2 is SYGVKD. CDR3 region: CAISGRQGAGYGYTF. In DNA form, the CDR3 reads TGTGCCATCAGTGGGAGACAGGGCGCCGGCTATGGCTACACCTTC.

This clone came up a few times. The V call is TRBV6-5, the J call TRBJ2-7; possibly TRBD1 for D (6 bases). Trimming stripped 6 bases from V and 5 bases from J, with 17 bases between. Germline-derived CDR1 and CDR2 are MNHEY and SVGAGI. There are 14 residues in the CDR3. For the CDR3, the DNA is TGTGCCAGCAGCGTTTACAGGGTCGTGGACGAGCAGTACTTC. It translates to CASSVYRVVDEQYF.